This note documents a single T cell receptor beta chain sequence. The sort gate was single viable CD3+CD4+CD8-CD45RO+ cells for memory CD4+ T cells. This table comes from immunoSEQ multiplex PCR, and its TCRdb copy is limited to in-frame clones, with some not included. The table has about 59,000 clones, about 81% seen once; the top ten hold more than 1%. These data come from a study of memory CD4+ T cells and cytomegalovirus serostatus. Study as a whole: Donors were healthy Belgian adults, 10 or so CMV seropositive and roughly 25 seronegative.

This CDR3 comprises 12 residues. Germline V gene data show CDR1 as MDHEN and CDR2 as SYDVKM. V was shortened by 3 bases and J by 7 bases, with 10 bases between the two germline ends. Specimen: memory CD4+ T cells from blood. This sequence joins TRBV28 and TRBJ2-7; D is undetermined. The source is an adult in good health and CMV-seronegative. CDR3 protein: CASSLGSREQYF. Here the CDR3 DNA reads TGTGCCAGCAGTTTGGGCAGTCGAGAGCAGTACTTC. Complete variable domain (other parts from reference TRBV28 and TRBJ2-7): DVKVTQSSRYLVKRTGEKVFLECVQDMDHENMFWYRQDPGLGLRLIYFSYDVKMKEKGDIPEGYSVSREKKERFSLILESASTNQTSMYLCASSLGSREQYFGPGTRLTVT.